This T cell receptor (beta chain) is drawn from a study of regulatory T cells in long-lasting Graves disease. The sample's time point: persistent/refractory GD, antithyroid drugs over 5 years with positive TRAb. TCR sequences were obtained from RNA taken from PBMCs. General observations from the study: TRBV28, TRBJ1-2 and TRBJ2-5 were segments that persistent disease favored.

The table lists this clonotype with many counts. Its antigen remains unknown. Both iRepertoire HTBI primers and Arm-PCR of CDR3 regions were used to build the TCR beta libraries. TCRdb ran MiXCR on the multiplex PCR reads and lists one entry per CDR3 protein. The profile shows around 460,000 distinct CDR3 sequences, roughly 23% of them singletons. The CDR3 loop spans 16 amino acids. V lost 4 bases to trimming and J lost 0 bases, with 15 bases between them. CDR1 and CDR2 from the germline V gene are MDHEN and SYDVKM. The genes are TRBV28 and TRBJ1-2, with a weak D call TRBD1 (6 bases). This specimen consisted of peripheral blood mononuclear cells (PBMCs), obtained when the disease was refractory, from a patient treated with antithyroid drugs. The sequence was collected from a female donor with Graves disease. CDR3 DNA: TGTGCCAGCAGTTCCCCAGGGGAGAGAGCTAACTATGGCTACACCTTC. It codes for CASSSPGERANYGYTF.